This T cell receptor beta chain was sequenced for a study of T cell repertoires in ileal Crohn's disease. Findings and limits, study-wide: High-frequency clones were more common in sorted CD8 than CD4 cells.

There are 12 residues in the CDR3. The V and J ends lost 7 bases and 2 bases respectively, with 6 bases between them. Germline V gives CDR1 MNHEY, CDR2 SMNVEV (reference sequence). Time point described: neoterminal ileum biopsy at postoperative endoscopy, about 6 months after surgery. Approximately 550 nanograms of biopsy DNA per sample underwent TCRB immunosequencing. Clones were read by immunoSEQ multiplex PCR, and TCRdb kept only the in-frame ones, dropping some. The sample carries roughly 60,000 clones, roughly nine tenths recorded once. Worth noting for this clone: Its antigen is not identified.

Source material: ileal tissue. This TCR was sampled from an adult with Crohn's disease. The genes are TRBV27 and TRBJ2-1, with a possible D match to TRBD2 (5 bases). The CDR3 region has the DNA TGTGCCAGCAAGGAGGCCTACAATGAGCAGTTCTTC. Its translation: CASKEAYNEQFF.